The 15 T cell receptor beta chains reported below all come from one sample, sequenced in a study of cytomegalovirus exposure and HLA in healthy donors. PCR amplification relied on 60 Vbeta primers (plus 13 Jbeta primers). Profiled with immunoSEQ multiplex PCR; TCRdb holds only in-frame clones, not every one. This sample's clone table lists 30,000 to 35,000 clones. Sequenced material: PBMCs. All receptors come from a woman aged 40 to 55 in good health and CMV-seropositive.

This chain joins TRBV7-9 and TRBJ2-3, with TRBD2 matching 10 bases. V lost 9 bases, J lost 4 bases, and 7 bases stayed unmatched. Germline V CDR1 and CDR2: SEHNR, FQNEAQ (reference sequence). This CDR3 region has 14 residues. CDR3 region: CASAGTSASDTQYF. DNA for the CDR3: TGTGCCAGTGCCGGGACTAGCGCCTCAGATACGCAGTATTTT.

The V and J genes are TRBV6-5 and TRBJ1-1, with unresolved D. This CDR3 has 13 amino acids. Germline CDR1 is MNHEY and CDR2 is SVGAGI. V lost 6 bases and J 4 bases, leaving 12 bases between the germline ends. Here the CDR3 DNA reads TGTGCCAGCAGGCGTGCTATGAGCACTGAAGCTTTCTTT. As protein: CASRRAMSTEAFF.

The chain joins TRBV11-2 to TRBJ2-7; 7 bases line up with TRBD2. The V gene end was trimmed by 0 bases and the J gene end by 1 base; junction bases not matched to a gene: 6. The CDR3 consists of 16 residues. Germline V gene sequence: CDR1 SGHAT, CDR2 FQNNGV. The CDR3 loop reads CASSLEARRESYEQYF. In nucleotides, the CDR3 is TGTGCCAGCAGCTTAGAGGCAAGGCGGGAGTCCTACGAGCAGTACTTC.

The chain carries TRBV27 and TRBJ2-7, with D possibly matching TRBD1 (6 bases). This CDR3 has 13 amino acids. Trimming took 3 bases from V and 3 from J, leaving 9 bases between them. Germline lookup yields CDR1 MNHEY and CDR2 SMNVEV (reference sequence). The DNA for the CDR3 is TGTGCCAGCAGTTTTACAGGGAACTACGAGCAGTACTTC. The encoded protein is CASSFTGNYEQYF.

The rearrangement links TRBV30 to TRBJ2-7; TRBD1 matches 7 bases. With 0 bases clipped from V and 3 bases from J, the junction kept 8 bases outside the gene matches. The CDR3 is made up of 15 amino acids. Germline loops: CDR1 GTSNPN, CDR2 SVGIG (reference sequence). CDR3 bases: TGTGCCTGGAGTGTTATCGGGGACAGTTTCTACGAGCAGTACTTC. Translating it yields CAWSVIGDSFYEQYF.

The chain joins TRBV28 to TRBJ1-1; D is ambiguous. V lost 8 bases and J lost 0, with 7 bases in between. Germline CDR1 is MDHEN and CDR2 is SYDVKM. This CDR3 has 12 residues. CDR3 DNA: TGTGCCAGCGGGGAGGTGAACACTGAAGCTTTCTTT. Translating gives CASGEVNTEAFF.

The chain links TRBV19 to TRBJ2-3; 8 bases line up with TRBD1. Germline-derived CDR1 and CDR2 are LNHDA and SQIVND (reference sequence). V was pared by 4 bases and J by 8 bases, with 5 bases of the junction left unmatched. The CDR3 extends over 13 amino acids. The CDR3 here is CASSRTGTATQYF. The CDR3 DNA reads TGTGCCAGTAGTAGGACAGGGACGGCTACGCAGTATTTT.

The V gene is TRBV4-2, the J gene TRBJ2-1; 7 bases fit TRBD1. V shed 5 bases and J 5 bases; nucleotides not matched to a gene: 9. The CDR3 length is 15 residues. Germline V gene sequence: CDR1 LGHNA, CDR2 YNFKEQ. The CDR3 bases are TGTGCCAGCAGCTTAGAGACAGGGTCCGACAATGAGCAGTTCTTC. Its translation: CASSLETGSDNEQFF.

The chain couples TRBV11-1 to TRBJ2-7; TRBD1 aligns across 9 bases. Per the germline V gene, CDR1 is SGHAT and CDR2 is FQDESV (reference sequence). There are 15 residues in the CDR3. V trimming: 5 bases; J trimming: 3 bases; junction bases outside the gene matches: 8. In DNA form, the CDR3 reads TGTGCCAGCAGCCCGCCGAACAGGGGGCACTACGAGCAGTACTTC. Translation gives CASSPPNRGHYEQYF.

The rearrangement uses TRBV9 and TRBJ1-1; tentatively, D is TRBD1 (5 bases). This CDR3 has 13 residues. The V end was cut by 3 bases, the J end by 1 base, with 7 bases between. Germline V gene sequence: CDR1 SGDLS, CDR2 YYNGEE. This CDR3 is CASSAGGNTEAFF. The CDR3 bases are TGTGCCAGCAGCGCCGGGGGGAACACTGAAGCTTTCTTT.

The V gene is TRBV5-1, the J gene TRBJ2-5; possibly TRBD1 for D (6 bases). CDR3 length: 16 amino acids. Germline V gives CDR1 SGHRS, CDR2 YFSETQ. V gave up 3 bases and J gave up 7 bases, with 22 bases separating them. This chain's CDR3 is CASSSRNGTTLGTQYF. DNA of the CDR3: TGCGCCAGCAGCTCGAGGAACGGGACAACCTTAGGGACCCAGTACTTC.

The chain joins TRBV28 to TRBJ2-7; tentatively, D is TRBD2 (6 bases). Trimming cost V 3 bases and J 3 bases, with 12 bases left between them. The CDR3 is 14 amino acids. CDR1 and CDR2 from the germline V gene are MDHEN and SYDVKM. DNA of the CDR3: TGTGCCAGCAGTTTGGGGCTCGGGGGCTACGAGCAGTACTTC. Translation gives CASSLGLGGYEQYF.

V and J are TRBV4-1 and TRBJ1-1, with D possibly matching TRBD1 (6 bases). Germline V gene data show CDR1 as MGHRA and CDR2 as YSYEKL. The CDR3 totals 13 residues. The ends were cut back, 4 bases at V and 1 base at J, with 7 bases in the middle. The CDR3 is CASSPQGNTEAFF. The CDR3 DNA reads TGCGCCAGCAGCCCACAGGGGAACACTGAAGCTTTCTTT.

The V and J genes are TRBV7-9 and TRBJ2-7; D is ambiguous. Germline CDR1 and CDR2: SEHNR and FQNEAQ (reference sequence). Trimming removed 6 bases from V and 3 bases from J, with 9 bases in between. This CDR3 region has 12 residues. The CDR3 sequence: CASRSLGYEQYF. DNA for the CDR3: TGTGCCAGCAGGAGTCTTGGCTACGAGCAGTACTTC.

This chain links TRBV6-1 with TRBJ2-3; D may be TRBD2 (6 bases). Trimming pared 7 bases from V and 3 bases from J, leaving 11 bases between. The CDR3 runs to 13 residues. From germline, CDR1 is MNHNS and CDR2 SASEGT. Here the CDR3 reads CASTRDFTDTQYF. In nucleotides, the CDR3 is TGTGCCAGCACCCGGGACTTTACAGATACGCAGTATTTT.